The following is a TCR beta chain sequence with its context. Its antigen has not been determined. No much larger clone is present one base from it, and per-base qualities are unavailable. V is clipped by 3 bases and J by 0 bases, and the sequence between their germline boundaries is 9 bases long. The CDR3 runs 15 amino acids, cysteine and phenylalanine included. Just CDR3 DNA is preserved here, 45 bases in frame from base 1. Looking up the germline V gene (reference sequence) yields CDR1 LNHDA and CDR2 SQIVND. The CDR3 regions of human TCRbeta chains were subjected to immunosequencing. In the source study's methods: Repertoire TCRs were checked for matches against a reference library of SARS-CoV-2-specific TCRs that had been generated using the MIRA antigen-specificity platform. Breadth was defined as the fraction of unique TCRs that were SARS-CoV-2-associated, and depth was defined as the fraction of total T cells that were SARS-CoV-2-associated. Each spike-specific TCR was assigned to its reactive spike region and to a CD4 or CD8 class using the MIRA data. Log10-transformed breadth and depth values were compared by one-way ANOVA with Sidak's multiple comparisons tests. TCRdb stores this immuneACCESS table with in-frame sequences only. Part of the clones is absent; in the studies checked, under half of the shortfall reflects unresolved V genes, and no reason is known for the rest. V, J and clone size are those of that table, while D and trimming were read from the DNA. The sample records more than 70,000 clones, nearly 90% of which are singletons. The ten largest clones represent 1.5% of the sample.

This sample is drawn from a study of T cell responses to AZD1222 COVID-19 vaccine (dated by TCRdb to about 2021). Broadly, across the study: AZD1222 recipients whose second dose came at about 4 weeks and those whose second dose came at about 12 weeks were combined into one group, since spike-specific TCR depth and breadth did not differ between the two schedules. TCR sequencing covered more than 230 trial participants: nearly 210 given two doses of AZD1222 and 26 given two doses of MenACWY control vaccine. Enrollment into the trials was organized by age into subgroups of 18-55, 56-69 and 70-plus years, and those subgroups contained roughly 150, 30 and 60 TCR-sequenced participants, respectively.

Reading the label with the study, this specimen's time point is: baseline before first vaccination. Vaccinee samples were obtained from the UK trials COV001 and COV002, which included a single-blind randomized controlled phase 2/3 trial of AZD1222 (ChAdOx1 nCoV-19) in healthy adults. Trial participant PBMC samples were collected at day 0 and day 28 after the second dose for TCRbeta chain sequencing. General study outcomes and caveats: In the small 56-69-year group, the increase in depth fell short of significance, most likely because of low power. Most participants were white British and females outnumbered males, and the authors suggested that clonal diversity may have been underestimated. Epitopes outside the regions mutated in the B.1.351 and B.1.1.7 variants were reportedly recognized by nearly half of the unique spike-specific TCRs. After two AZD1222 doses, spike-specific TCR breadth and depth were significantly higher than at day 0 and than in MenACWY recipients. CD4 TCRs associated with the vaccine covered the entire spike protein, and the dominant responses were in regions 160-218 and 743-854. Because no day 14 peak-response samples were available, the repertoires could be characterized only after the peak T cell response. Conclusions about previously exposed vaccinees are limited because only six or seven AZD1222 recipients were SARS-CoV-2 seropositive at baseline.

The material sequenced was peripheral blood, taken on day 0 of AZD1222 vaccination. This receptor was obtained from an adult in good health. The rearrangement joined TRBV19 to TRBJ2-1; D gene: possibly TRBD2, on 5 matching bases. The encoded CDR3 is CASSMSGGSYNEQFF. The nucleotide sequence is TGTGCCAGTAGTATGAGCGGAGGCTCCTACAATGAGCAGTTCTTC.